Sequencing of this T cell receptor (beta chain) was carried out in a study of cytomegalovirus exposure and HLA in healthy donors. Study-level information: A data release that came early held some 79 million unique TCRs from HLA-typed donors.

This CDR3 is built from 13 residues. The V end lost 6 bases, the J end lost 3 bases, and 9 bases lay between the germline ends. The V gene's germline CDR1 is LNHDA and CDR2 SQIVND (reference sequence). 13 Jbeta primers and 60 Vbeta primers were used for the PCR. Sequenced by immunoSEQ multiplex PCR; TCRdb stores in-frame clones only, minus some. Of around 180,000 clones in the sample, around three quarters were seen once. Points on this clone: The antigen remains unidentified.

Study-wide results and limits: In the analysis, some V segments, TRBV6-2 and TRBV6-3 included, were excluded as indistinguishable.

The genes are TRBV19 and TRBJ1-5; D gene uncertain. This clonotype originated in a woman between 40 and 55 years old in good health and CMV-seronegative. The sample comprised PBMCs. The CDR3: CASSTDVNQPQHF. The DNA for the CDR3 is TGTGCCAGTAGCACAGACGTCAATCAGCCCCAGCATTTT.